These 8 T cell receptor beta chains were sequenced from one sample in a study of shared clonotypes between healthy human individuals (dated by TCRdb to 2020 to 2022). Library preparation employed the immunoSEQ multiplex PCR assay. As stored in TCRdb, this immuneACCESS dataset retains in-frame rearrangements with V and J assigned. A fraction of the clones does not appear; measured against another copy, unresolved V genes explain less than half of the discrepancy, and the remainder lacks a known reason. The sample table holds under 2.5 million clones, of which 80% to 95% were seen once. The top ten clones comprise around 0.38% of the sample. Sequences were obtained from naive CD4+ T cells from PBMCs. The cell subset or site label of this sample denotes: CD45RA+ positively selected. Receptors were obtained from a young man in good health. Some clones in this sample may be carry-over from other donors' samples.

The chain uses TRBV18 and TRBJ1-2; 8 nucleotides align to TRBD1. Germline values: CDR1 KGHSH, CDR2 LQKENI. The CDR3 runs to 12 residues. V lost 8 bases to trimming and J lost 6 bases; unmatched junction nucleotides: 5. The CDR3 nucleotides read TGTGCCAGCCAGGACAGGGCGAATGGCTACACCTTC. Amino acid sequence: CASQDRANGYTF.

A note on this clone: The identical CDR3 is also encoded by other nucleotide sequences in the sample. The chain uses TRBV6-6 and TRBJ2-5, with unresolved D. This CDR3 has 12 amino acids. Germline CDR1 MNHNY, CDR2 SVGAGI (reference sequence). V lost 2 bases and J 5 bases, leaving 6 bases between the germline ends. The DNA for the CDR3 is TGTGCCAGCAGTTACGGTCGGGAGACCCAGTACTTC. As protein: CASSYGRETQYF.

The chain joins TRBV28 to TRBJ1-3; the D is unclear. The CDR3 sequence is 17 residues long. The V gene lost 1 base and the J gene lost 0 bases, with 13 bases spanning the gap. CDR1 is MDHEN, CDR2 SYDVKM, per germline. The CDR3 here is CASSLFAVSHSGNTIYF. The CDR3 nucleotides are TGTGCCAGCAGTTTATTCGCGGTCAGCCACTCTGGAAACACCATATATTTT.

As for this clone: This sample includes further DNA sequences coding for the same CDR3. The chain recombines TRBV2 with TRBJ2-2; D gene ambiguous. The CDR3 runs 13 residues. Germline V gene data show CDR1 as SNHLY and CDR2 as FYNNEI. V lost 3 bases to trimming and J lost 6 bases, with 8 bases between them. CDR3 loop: CASSEMGPGELFF. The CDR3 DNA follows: TGTGCCAGCAGTGAGATGGGTCCCGGGGAGCTGTTTTTT.

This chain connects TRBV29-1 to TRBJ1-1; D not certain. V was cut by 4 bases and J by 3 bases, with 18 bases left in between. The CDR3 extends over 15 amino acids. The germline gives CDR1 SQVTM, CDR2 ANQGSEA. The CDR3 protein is CSVGPLWRADTEAFF. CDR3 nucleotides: TGCAGCGTTGGACCCCTCTGGAGGGCGGACACTGAAGCTTTCTTT.

CDR3 region: CASSRGADTGELFF. CDR3 DNA sequence: TGTGCCAGCAGTAGGGGGGCCGACACCGGGGAGCTGTTTTTT. This sequence joins TRBV6-1 and TRBJ2-2, with D perhaps being TRBD1 or TRBD2 (6 bases each). V dropped 5 bases and J dropped 3 bases, with 10 bases sitting between them. Germline CDR1 MNHNS, CDR2 SASEGT. This CDR3 comprises 14 residues.

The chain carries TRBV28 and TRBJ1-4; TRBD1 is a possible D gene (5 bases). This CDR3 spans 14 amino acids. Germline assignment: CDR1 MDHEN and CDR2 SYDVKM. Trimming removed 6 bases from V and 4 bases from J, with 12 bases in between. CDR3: CASSDGGFNEKLFF. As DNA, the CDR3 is TGTGCCAGCAGCGACGGGGGTTTTAATGAAAAACTGTTTTTT. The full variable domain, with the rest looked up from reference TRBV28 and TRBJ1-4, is DVKVTQSSRYLVKRTGEKVFLECVQDMDHENMFWYRQDPGLGLRLIYFSYDVKMKEKGDIPEGYSVSREKKERFSLILESASTNQTSMYLCASSDGGFNEKLFFGSGTQLSVL.

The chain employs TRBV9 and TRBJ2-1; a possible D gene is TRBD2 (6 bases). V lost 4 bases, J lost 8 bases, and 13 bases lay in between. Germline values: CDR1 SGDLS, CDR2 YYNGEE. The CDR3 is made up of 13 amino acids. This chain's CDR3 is CASSPGGAYEQFF. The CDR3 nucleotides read TGTGCCAGCAGCCCCGGCGGGGCGTATGAGCAGTTCTTC.